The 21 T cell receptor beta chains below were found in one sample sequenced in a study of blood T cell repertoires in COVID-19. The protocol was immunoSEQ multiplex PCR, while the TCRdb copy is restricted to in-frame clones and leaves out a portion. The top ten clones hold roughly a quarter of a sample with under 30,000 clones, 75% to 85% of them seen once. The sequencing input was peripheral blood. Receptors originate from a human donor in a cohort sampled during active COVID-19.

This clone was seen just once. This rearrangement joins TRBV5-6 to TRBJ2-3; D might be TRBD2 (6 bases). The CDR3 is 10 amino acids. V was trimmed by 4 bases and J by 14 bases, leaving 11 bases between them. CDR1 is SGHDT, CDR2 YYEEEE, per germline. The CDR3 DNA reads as TGTGCCAGCAGCGACGGGCGGGGGTATTTT. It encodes CASSDGRGYF.

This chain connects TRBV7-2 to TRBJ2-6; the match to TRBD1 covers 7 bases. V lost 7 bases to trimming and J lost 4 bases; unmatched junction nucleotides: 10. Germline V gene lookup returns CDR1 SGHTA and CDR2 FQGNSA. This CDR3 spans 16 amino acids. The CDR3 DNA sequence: TGTGCCAGCACCCGGGGACAGCCCTCGGGGGCCAACGTCCTGACTTTC. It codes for CASTRGQPSGANVLTF.

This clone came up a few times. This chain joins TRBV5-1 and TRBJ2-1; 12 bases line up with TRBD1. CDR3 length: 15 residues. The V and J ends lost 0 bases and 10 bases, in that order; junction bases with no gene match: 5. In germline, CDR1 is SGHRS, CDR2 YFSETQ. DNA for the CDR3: TGCGCCAGCAGCTTGGAGGGACAGGGGGCAGGAGAGCAGTTCTTC. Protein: CASSLEGQGAGEQFF.

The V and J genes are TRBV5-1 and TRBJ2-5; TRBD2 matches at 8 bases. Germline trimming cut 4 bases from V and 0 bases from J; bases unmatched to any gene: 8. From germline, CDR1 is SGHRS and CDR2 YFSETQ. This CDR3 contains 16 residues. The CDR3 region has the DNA TGCGCCAGCAGCCCCCGGGGCGGGGGGTACCAAGAGACCCAGTACTTC. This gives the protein CASSPRGGGYQETQYF.

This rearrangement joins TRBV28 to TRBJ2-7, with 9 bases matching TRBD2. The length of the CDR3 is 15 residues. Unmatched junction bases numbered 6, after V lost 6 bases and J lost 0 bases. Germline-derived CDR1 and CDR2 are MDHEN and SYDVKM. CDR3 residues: CASRLAGSLSYEQYF. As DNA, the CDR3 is TGTGCCAGCAGACTAGCGGGCAGCCTCTCCTACGAGCAGTACTTC.

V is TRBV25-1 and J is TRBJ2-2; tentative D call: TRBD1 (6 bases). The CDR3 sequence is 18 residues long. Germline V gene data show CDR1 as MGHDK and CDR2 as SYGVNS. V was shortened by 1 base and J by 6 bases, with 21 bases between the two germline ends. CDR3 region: CASSELGARTDLPGELFF. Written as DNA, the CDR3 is TGTGCCAGCAGTGAATTGGGGGCCCGGACGGATCTTCCCGGGGAGCTGTTTTTT. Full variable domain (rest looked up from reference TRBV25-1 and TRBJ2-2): EADIYQTPRYLVIGTGKKITLECSQTMGHDKMYWYQQDPGMELHLIHYSYGVNSTEKGDLSSESTVSRIRTEHFPLTLESARPSHTSQYLCASSELGARTDLPGELFFGEGSRLTVL.

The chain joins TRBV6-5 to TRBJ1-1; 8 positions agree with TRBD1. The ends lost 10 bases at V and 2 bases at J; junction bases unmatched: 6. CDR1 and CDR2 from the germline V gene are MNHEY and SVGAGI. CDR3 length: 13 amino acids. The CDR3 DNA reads TGTGCCACACAGGGGGACCCTAACACTGAAGCTTTCTTT. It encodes CATQGDPNTEAFF.

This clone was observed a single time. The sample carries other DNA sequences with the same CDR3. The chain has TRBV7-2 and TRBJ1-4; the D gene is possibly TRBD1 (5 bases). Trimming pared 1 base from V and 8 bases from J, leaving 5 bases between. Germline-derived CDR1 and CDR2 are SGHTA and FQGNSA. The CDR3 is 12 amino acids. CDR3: CASSLEGEKLFF. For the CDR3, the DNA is TGTGCCAGCAGCTTAGAGGGGGAAAAACTGTTTTTT. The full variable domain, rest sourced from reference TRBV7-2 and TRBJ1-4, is GAGVSQSPSNKVTEKGKDVELRCDPISGHTALYWYRQSLGQGLEFLIYFQGNSAPDKSGLPSDRFSAERTGGSVSTLTIQRTQQEDSAVYLCASSLEGEKLFFGSGTQLSVL.

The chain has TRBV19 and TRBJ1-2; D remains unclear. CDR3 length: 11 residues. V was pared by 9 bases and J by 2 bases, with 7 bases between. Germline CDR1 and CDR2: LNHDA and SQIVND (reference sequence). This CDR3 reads CASQRNYGYTF. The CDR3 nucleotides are TGTGCCAGCCAGCGAAACTATGGCTACACCTTC.

In DNA, the CDR3 is TGTGCCAGCAGCCCTATGCCCAAACTAGCCAAAAACATTCAGTACTTC. Translated: CASSPMPKLAKNIQYF. The chain links TRBV9 to TRBJ2-4; D call uncertain. CDR1 is SGDLS and CDR2 is YYNGEE in the germline V gene. Deletions cut 4 bases from V and 0 bases from J, with 14 bases between. The CDR3 runs to 16 residues. The complete variable domain, with remaining parts taken from reference TRBV9 and TRBJ2-4, reads DSGVTQTPKHLITATGQRVTLRCSPRSGDLSVYWYQQSLDQGLQFLIQYYNGEERAKGNILERFSAQQFPDLHSELNLSSLELGDSALYFCASSPMPKLAKNIQYFGAGTRLSVL.

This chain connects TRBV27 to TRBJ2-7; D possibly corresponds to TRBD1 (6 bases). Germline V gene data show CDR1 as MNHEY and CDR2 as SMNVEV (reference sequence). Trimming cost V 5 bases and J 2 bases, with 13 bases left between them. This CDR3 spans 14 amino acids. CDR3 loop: CASSGQMMTYEQYF. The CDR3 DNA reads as TGTGCCAGCAGTGGACAGATGATGACCTACGAGCAGTACTTC.

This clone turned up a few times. The chain's CDR3 is CASSLTPGKAFF. The CDR3 nucleotides are TGTGCCAGCAGCTTAACCCCGGGAAAAGCTTTCTTT. This chain connects TRBV13 to TRBJ1-1; no reliable D call. Germline CDR1 is PRHDT and CDR2 is FYEKMQ (reference sequence). The CDR3 covers 12 residues. V was clipped by 2 bases and J by 9 bases, with 10 bases between them.

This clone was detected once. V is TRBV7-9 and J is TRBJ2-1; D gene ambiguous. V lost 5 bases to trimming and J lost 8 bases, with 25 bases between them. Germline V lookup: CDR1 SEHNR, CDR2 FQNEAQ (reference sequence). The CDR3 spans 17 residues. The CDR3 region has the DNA TGTGCCAGCAGCCATAATAGTTTTATGTTAGCTGGCGATGAGCAGTTCTTC. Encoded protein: CASSHNSFMLAGDEQFF.

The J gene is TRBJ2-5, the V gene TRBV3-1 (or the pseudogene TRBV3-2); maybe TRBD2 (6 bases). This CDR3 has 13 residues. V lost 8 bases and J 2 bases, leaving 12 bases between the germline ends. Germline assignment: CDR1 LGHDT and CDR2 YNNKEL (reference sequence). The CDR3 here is CASSVGGQETQYF. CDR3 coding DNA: TGTGCCAGCTCTGTCGGAGGGCAAGAGACCCAGTACTTC.

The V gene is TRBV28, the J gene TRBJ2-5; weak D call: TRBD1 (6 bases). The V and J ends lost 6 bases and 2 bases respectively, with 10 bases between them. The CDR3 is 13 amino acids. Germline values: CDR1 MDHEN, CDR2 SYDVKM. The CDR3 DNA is TGTGCCAGCAGAGGACAGATACAAGAGACCCAGTACTTC. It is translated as CASRGQIQETQYF.

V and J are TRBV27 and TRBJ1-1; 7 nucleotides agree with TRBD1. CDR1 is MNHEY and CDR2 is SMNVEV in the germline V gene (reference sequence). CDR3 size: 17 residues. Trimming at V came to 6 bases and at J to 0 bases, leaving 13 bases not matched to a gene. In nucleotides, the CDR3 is TGTGCCAGCAGCTACATCTACGCGACAGGGTTGAACACTGAAGCTTTCTTT. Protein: CASSYIYATGLNTEAFF.

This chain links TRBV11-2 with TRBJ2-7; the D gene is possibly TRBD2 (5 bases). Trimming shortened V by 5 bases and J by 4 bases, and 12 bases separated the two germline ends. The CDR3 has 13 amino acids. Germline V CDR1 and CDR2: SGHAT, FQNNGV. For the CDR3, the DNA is TGTGCCAGCAGCACGGGATTCAGATACGAGCAGTACTTC. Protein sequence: CASSTGFRYEQYF.

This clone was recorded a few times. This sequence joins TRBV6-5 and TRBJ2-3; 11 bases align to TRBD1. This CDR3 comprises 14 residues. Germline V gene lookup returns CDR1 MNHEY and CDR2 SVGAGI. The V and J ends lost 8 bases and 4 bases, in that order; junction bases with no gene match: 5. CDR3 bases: TGTGCCAGCGGACAGGGGGCGGAGGCAGATACGCAGTATTTT. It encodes CASGQGAEADTQYF.

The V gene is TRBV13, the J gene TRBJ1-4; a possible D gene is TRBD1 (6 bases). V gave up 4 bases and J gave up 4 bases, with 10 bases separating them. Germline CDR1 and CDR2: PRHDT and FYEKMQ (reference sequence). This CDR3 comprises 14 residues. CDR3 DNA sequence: TGTGCCAGCAGCTCGAGGACAGTTAATGAAAAACTGTTTTTT. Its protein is CASSSRTVNEKLFF. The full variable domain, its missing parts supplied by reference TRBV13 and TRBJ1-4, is AAGVIQSPRHLIKEKRETATLKCYPIPRHDTVYWYQQGPGQDPQFLISFYEKMQSDKGSIPDRFSAQQFSDYHSELNMSSLELGDSALYFCASSSRTVNEKLFFGSGTQLSVL.

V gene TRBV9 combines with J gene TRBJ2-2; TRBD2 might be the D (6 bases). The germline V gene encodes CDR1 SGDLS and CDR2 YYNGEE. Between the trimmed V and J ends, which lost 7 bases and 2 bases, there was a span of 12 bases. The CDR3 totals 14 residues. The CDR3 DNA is TGTGCCAGCTCTGCGGGACCTAACACCGGGGAGCTGTTTTTT. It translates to CASSAGPNTGELFF.

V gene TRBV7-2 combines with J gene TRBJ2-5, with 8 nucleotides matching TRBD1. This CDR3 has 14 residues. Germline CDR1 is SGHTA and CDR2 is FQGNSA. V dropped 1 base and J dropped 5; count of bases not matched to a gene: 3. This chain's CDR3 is CASSLGQGAETQYF. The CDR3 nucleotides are TGTGCCAGCAGCTTAGGGCAGGGGGCGGAGACCCAGTACTTC.